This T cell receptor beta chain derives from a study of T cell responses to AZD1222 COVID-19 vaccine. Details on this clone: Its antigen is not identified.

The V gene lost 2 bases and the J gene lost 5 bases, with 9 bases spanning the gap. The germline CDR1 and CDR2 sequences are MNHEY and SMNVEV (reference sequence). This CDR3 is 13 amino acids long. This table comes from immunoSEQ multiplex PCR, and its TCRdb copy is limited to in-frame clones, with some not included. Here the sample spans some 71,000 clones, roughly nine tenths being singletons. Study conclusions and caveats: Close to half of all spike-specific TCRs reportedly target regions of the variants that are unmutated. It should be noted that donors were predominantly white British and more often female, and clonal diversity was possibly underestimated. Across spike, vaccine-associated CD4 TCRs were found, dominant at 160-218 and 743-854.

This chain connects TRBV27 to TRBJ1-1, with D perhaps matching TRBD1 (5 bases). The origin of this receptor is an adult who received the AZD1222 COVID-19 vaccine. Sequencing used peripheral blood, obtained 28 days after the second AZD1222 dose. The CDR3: CASSLRGSTEAFF. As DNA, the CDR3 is TGTGCCAGCAGTTTAAGGGGATCTACTGAAGCTTTCTTT.